This T cell receptor beta chain came from a study of long-term antiretroviral therapy in people with HIV. Overall study context: Collection dates of the earliest samples fall about a decade before the 2015 immediate-ART recommendation. Study findings and constraints: Repertoires in HIV (unlike those of controls) had narrower CDR3 length ranges.

Only one count was recorded for this clone. What it binds is not known. This was the immunoSEQ v3.0 assay at survey level. Using immunoSEQ multiplex PCR, the repertoire was profiled, and TCRdb retains in-frame clones only, with some absent. Of 40,000 to 45,000 clones listed, roughly 96% were seen once; the top ten hold about 2.5%. The United States was where all participants with HIV were treated. Every specimen held between roughly 0.95-10 million cryopreserved PBMC. These were thawed and washed before DNA extraction. The CDR3 totals 14 residues. Deletions cut 5 bases from V and 10 bases from J, with 20 bases between. Germline CDR1 reads SGHVS; CDR2 reads FQNEAQ.

This specimen was unsorted PBMCs, taken 3.7 years after starting antiretroviral therapy. The receptor's source is a woman between 45 and 60 years old with HIV. This sequence joins TRBV7-8 and TRBJ1-2; a weak D match, TRBD1 (6 bases). CDR3 sequence (DNA): TGTGCCAGCAGCCCCAGGGCGGACAGAACCCTCTACACCTTC. It yields the protein CASSPRADRTLYTF.